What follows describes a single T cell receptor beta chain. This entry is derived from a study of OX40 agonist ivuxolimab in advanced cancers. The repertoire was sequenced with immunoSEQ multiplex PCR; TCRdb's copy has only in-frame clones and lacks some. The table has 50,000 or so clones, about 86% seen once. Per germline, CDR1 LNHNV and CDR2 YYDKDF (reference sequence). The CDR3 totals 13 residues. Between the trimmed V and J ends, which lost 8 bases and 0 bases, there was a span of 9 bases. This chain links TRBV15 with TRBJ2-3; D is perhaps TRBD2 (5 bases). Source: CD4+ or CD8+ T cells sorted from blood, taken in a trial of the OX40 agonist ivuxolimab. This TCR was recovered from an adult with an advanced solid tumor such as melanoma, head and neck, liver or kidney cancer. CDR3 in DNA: TGTGCCACCGTATCGGGGAGCACAGATACGCAGTATTTT. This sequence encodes CATVSGSTDTQYF.